This TCR beta chain was retrieved from a study of CD8 T cells in ankylosing spondylitis (dated by TCRdb to 2016 to 2017). Some background on the complete study: The study profiled T cell receptor beta repertoires in healthy donors and ankylosing spondylitis patients to find disease-linked TCR variants. The full study cohort was made up of 20 to 25 ankylosing spondylitis patients and 108 healthy donors. Peripheral blood was sampled, and synovial fluid was also collected from ankylosing spondylitis patients. The paper's findings and limits, for the study overall: The disease-linked clones were reported as significantly enriched in matched synovial fluid samples from ankylosing spondylitis patients. The disease-linked clones had a CD8+ phenotype and were found at relatively low frequencies in peripheral blood. Some motif variants had previously been reported in the synovial fluid and blood of reactive arthritis patients, which suggests shared mechanisms of disease initiation. A TCR beta motif of roughly 8 highly homologous amino acid variants appeared characteristic of blood from ankylosing spondylitis patients.

This clonotype was detected a few times. Its recognized antigen is unknown. No quality values exist for individual bases; no much larger clone is one base distant. The CDR3 has 14 amino acids, counting the end cysteine and phenylalanine. CDR3 DNA is the only sequence kept; it has 42 bases, read in frame from the first base. Here V drops 1 base and J drops 7 bases, and the junction holds 6 bases not matched to any gene. The germline V gene gives CDR1 as SGHDT and CDR2 as YYEEEE. Sequenced using an Illumina HiSeq 2500. Quantitative 5'-RACE with molecular barcodes was used to prepare TCR beta libraries. As for the authors' bioinformatics: Disease-linked TCR variants were identified with a new computational method built on a probabilistic model of VDJ rearrangement. Using fastp trimming at Q25 and MiXCR clonotype assembly, TCRdb reanalyzed the public sequencing data and kept in-frame beta chains. CDR3 protein sequences are deduplicated, and each keeps its most common genes and DNA. These V and J calls derive from TCRdb rather than the authors' analysis. The sample has about 250,000 distinct CDR3 sequences on record, around 32% of them singletons. 4% to 5% of the sample rests with the top ten.

The receptor was derived from a male donor with ankylosing spondylitis or in good health (not recorded which). Sequences were obtained from blood, either unsorted or a sorted T cell fraction (not recorded which). Recombination linked TRBV5-6 to TRBJ1-2, with 8 middle bases fitting TRBD1. In nucleotides, the sequence is TGTGCCAGCAGCTTGTTGCAGGGGGCGCTTGGCTACACCTTC. This is translated as CASSLLQGALGYTF.